Presented here are 16 T cell receptor beta chains from one specimen sequenced in a study of breast tumors, draining lymph nodes, adjacent tissues. One entry per CDR3 protein, called by TCRdb with MiXCR from the multiplex PCR reads. The data contain about 8,300 distinct CDR3 sequences, about two fifths of them singletons. The sample was tumor-adjacent breast tissue. The receptors shown here come from a female donor with breast cancer. Some clones in this sample may be carry-over from other donors' samples.

This clonotype is judged medium-sized. V usage is TRBV7-8 and J usage is TRBJ1-4; no reliable D call. V was cut by 1 base and J by 2 bases, with 11 bases left in between. The CDR3 has 16 residues. Germline V gene data show CDR1 as SGHVS and CDR2 as FQNEAQ. The CDR3 DNA follows: TGTGCCAGCAGCTTAGTGAGGCCAGAGACTAATGAAAAACTGTTTTTT. Its translation: CASSLVRPETNEKLFF.

This clonotype was counted many times. This rearrangement joins TRBV27 to TRBJ2-7, with D unclear. V was clipped by 4 bases and J by 0 bases, with 19 bases between them. Germline V lookup: CDR1 MNHEY, CDR2 SMNVEV (reference sequence). This CDR3 has 17 residues. The CDR3 DNA sequence: TGTGCCAGCAGTTACCCCTCCCGGCCCAGGAGCTCCTACGAGCAGTACTTC. This codes for CASSYPSRPRSSYEQYF.

This clonotype was recorded at least ten times. The chain recombines TRBV24-1 with TRBJ2-3, with TRBD1 matching over 9 bases. Germline-derived CDR1 and CDR2 are KGHDR and SFDVKD. The CDR3 sequence is 16 residues long. V lost 3 bases to trimming and J lost 0 bases; unmatched junction nucleotides: 3. The DNA for the CDR3 is TGTGCCACCAGTGATCCCGGGACAGGGAGCACAGATACGCAGTATTTT. Its protein product is CATSDPGTGSTDTQYF.

This rearrangement joins TRBV2 to TRBJ1-1; D gene uncertain. There are 13 residues in the CDR3. Germline V gives CDR1 SNHLY, CDR2 FYNNEI. Deletions cut 10 bases from V and 1 base from J, with 13 bases between. The CDR3 here is CANSQGENTEAFF. CDR3 nucleotides: TGTGCCAACTCGCAAGGAGAGAACACTGAAGCTTTCTTT.

This clonotype was counted a few times. The CDR3 region is CASSLSSAYNEQFF. The CDR3 bases are TGTGCCAGCAGTTTATCGTCCGCCTACAATGAGCAGTTCTTC. The chain links TRBV27 to TRBJ2-1, with unresolved D. With 0 bases removed from V and 2 bases from J, the gap between germline ends came to 5 bases. From germline, CDR1 is MNHEY and CDR2 SMNVEV (reference sequence). The CDR3 has 14 amino acids.

The rearrangement joins TRBV2 to TRBJ1-5; D possibly corresponds to TRBD1 (5 bases). CDR1 SNHLY and CDR2 FYNNEI come from the germline V gene. The CDR3 contains 13 residues. The V end was cut by 3 bases, the J end by 4 bases, with 7 bases between. The CDR3 coding sequence is TGTGCCAGCAGTGACAGGGTGAATCAGCCCCAGCATTTT. Amino acids: CASSDRVNQPQHF.

By share, this clonotype ranks as medium-sized (0.01 to 0.1%). The rearrangement joins TRBV4-1 to TRBJ2-7, with D tentatively TRBD2 (7 bases). The germline V and J ends were trimmed by 4 bases and 0 bases, with 16 bases remaining between them. Germline V CDR1 and CDR2: MGHRA, YSYEKL. This CDR3 comprises 16 residues. The CDR3 sequence: CASSLTGGPSSYEQYF. The CDR3 bases are TGCGCCAGCAGCCTCACCGGGGGGCCTAGCTCCTACGAGCAGTACTTC.

At least ten counts were recorded for this clonotype. The rearrangement links TRBV28 to TRBJ2-1; 9 bases are shared with TRBD1. The germline gives CDR1 MDHEN, CDR2 SYDVKM. The CDR3 is made up of 15 amino acids. J gave up 3 bases and V 5 bases, and 5 bases lay outside the gene matches. The CDR3 is CASSPTGQGYNEQFF. The CDR3 DNA sequence: TGTGCCAGCAGTCCGACGGGACAGGGCTACAATGAGCAGTTCTTC. Variable domain in full (rest from reference TRBV28 and TRBJ2-1): DVKVTQSSRYLVKRTGEKVFLECVQDMDHENMFWYRQDPGLGLRLIYFSYDVKMKEKGDIPEGYSVSREKKERFSLILESASTNQTSMYLCASSPTGQGYNEQFFGPGTRLTVL.

This clonotype was counted at least ten times. The chain is built from TRBV11-2 and TRBJ1-3, with D unresolved. The CDR3 runs 14 residues. Trimming shortened V by 5 bases and J by 0 bases, and 8 bases separated the two germline ends. CDR1 is SGHAT, CDR2 FQNNGV, per germline. CDR3 bases: TGTGCCAGCAGCCCCAGACCCTCTGGAAACACCATATATTTT. Protein sequence: CASSPRPSGNTIYF.

This clonotype was seen many times. The gene calls are TRBV28 and TRBJ2-1, with D unresolved. Germline V gene sequence: CDR1 MDHEN, CDR2 SYDVKM. Trimming removed 2 bases from V and 5 bases from J, with 4 bases in between. The CDR3 has 12 amino acids. CDR3: CASSLRNNEQFF. CDR3 in DNA: TGTGCCAGCAGTTTAAGGAACAATGAGCAGTTCTTC. The full variable domain, with the rest looked up from reference TRBV28 and TRBJ2-1, is DVKVTQSSRYLVKRTGEKVFLECVQDMDHENMFWYRQDPGLGLRLIYFSYDVKMKEKGDIPEGYSVSREKKERFSLILESASTNQTSMYLCASSLRNNEQFFGPGTRLTVL.

By share, this clonotype counts as medium-sized. The chain recombines TRBV12-3 or TRBV12-4 with TRBJ1-4; a weak D match, TRBD1 (6 bases). V lost 5 bases to trimming and J lost 7 bases, with 29 bases between them. CDR3 length equals 19 residues. The CDR3 DNA follows: TGTGCCAGCAGTCACCCTCCGGGCGCTCGGGGGGGCCCCTCTGAAAAACTGTTTTTT. It encodes CASSHPPGARGGPSEKLFF.

This clonotype was seen ten or more times. This chain links TRBV20-1 with TRBJ2-1, with TRBD2 identical over 8 bases. The ends lost 3 bases at V and 1 base at J; junction bases unmatched: 11. CDR1 is DFQATT and CDR2 is SNEGSKA in the germline V gene (reference sequence). This CDR3 is 17 amino acids long. DNA for the CDR3: TGCAGTGCTAGGCTGGCTAGCGGGTCTGTTTCCTACAATGAGCAGTTCTTC. This gives the protein CSARLASGSVSYNEQFF.

The CDR3 region has the DNA TGTGCCAGCAGCCAAGATGGCAGGGGAAGCTCCTACGAGCAGTACTTC. This encodes CASSQDGRGSSYEQYF. The chain links TRBV4-2 to TRBJ2-7; tentatively, D is TRBD1 (6 bases). Trimming left V 0 bases short and J 0 bases short, with 12 bases between. Germline V lookup: CDR1 LGHNA, CDR2 YNFKEQ. The CDR3 sequence is 16 residues long.

By share, this clonotype ranks as medium-sized. The chain recombines TRBV7-9 with TRBJ2-7, with 7 bases matching TRBD1. The germline V gene has CDR1 SEHNR and CDR2 FQNEAQ (reference sequence). Trimming took 2 bases from V and 4 from J; bases not matched to a gene: 5. This CDR3 spans 14 amino acids. CDR3: CASSLKQGIYEQYF. CDR3 coding DNA: TGTGCCAGCAGCTTAAAACAGGGGATATACGAGCAGTACTTC.

In its sample, this clonotype was seen many times. The chain recombines TRBV20-1 with TRBJ1-5, with D possibly being TRBD1 (6 bases). This CDR3 has 15 residues. Between the trimmed V and J ends, which lost 3 bases and 3 bases, there was a span of 15 bases. CDR1 is DFQATT, CDR2 SNEGSKA, per germline (reference sequence). CDR3 nucleotide sequence: TGCAGTGCTAGGGAGGGGGGGGCCCTCAATCAGCCCCAGCATTTT. It is translated as CSAREGGALNQPQHF.

In its sample, this clonotype is medium-sized (0.01 to 0.1%). V is TRBV11-3 and J is TRBJ2-7, with a weak D call TRBD1 (5 bases). This CDR3 has 15 amino acids. V gave up 5 bases and J gave up 1 base, with 15 bases separating them. Per germline, CDR1 SGHNT and CDR2 YENEEA. Here the CDR3 DNA reads TGTGCCAGCAGCCTAGGGGCGCAAGGGTCCTACGAGCAGTACTTC. It translates to CASSLGAQGSYEQYF.